Detailed here is one TCR beta chain. Its matching antigen is unknown. From germline, CDR1 is SGDLS and CDR2 YYNGEE. With V trimmed by 5 bases and J by 4 bases, 7 bases remained unmatched. This CDR3 region has 16 residues. The data stem from a study of a mutant IDH1 vaccine in newly diagnosed glioma. Looking at the study overall: During weeks 1, 3, 5, 7, 11, 15, 19 and 23, patients received eight vaccinations. Earlier treatment was radiotherapy, temozolomide, or both, with most getting both.

Time point here: week 23, last vaccination. Every vaccination contained 300 ug of the mutant IDH1 20-mer peptide and was paired with topical imiquimod. Donors' newly diagnosed IDH1-mutant WHO grade 3 or 4 astrocytomas lacked nuclear ATRX. TCRdb keeps only in-frame clones here, not all; method: immunoSEQ multiplex PCR. In the table there are roughly 70,000 clones, around 82% of which are singletons. General observations from the study: No link was apparently found between pseudoprogression and changes in top peripheral T cell clonotypes.

The material was PBMCs, obtained from a glioma patient whose treatment included an IDH1 peptide vaccine. This sequence originates from a man aged 18-30 years with glioma. The chain links TRBV9 to TRBJ2-2; 11 nucleotides align to TRBD2. The CDR3 loop is CASRDTSGSITGELFF. The CDR3 DNA reads as TGTGCCAGCAGGGATACTAGCGGGAGTATCACCGGGGAGCTGTTTTTT.